These 32 T cell receptor beta chains came from one sample sequenced in a study of cytomegalovirus exposure and HLA in healthy donors (dated by TCRdb to 2015 to 2018). Library construction relied on the immunoSEQ multiplex PCR assay. For the multiplex PCR, a mixture combining 60 forward primers for TCR Vbeta segments and 13 reverse primers for TCR Jbeta segments was used. The clones in this table, taken by TCRdb from immuneACCESS, are in-frame only. Not every clone is retained; where verified, under half of the shortfall comes from an unresolved V gene, and the cause of the rest is unknown. The sample yields under 60,000 clones; roughly 77% were counted once. Together, the top ten hold 2.5% to 3.5% of the sample. The material sequenced was PBMCs. Receptors originate from a woman aged 40 to 50 in good health and CMV-seropositive.

For the CDR3, the DNA is TGTGCCAGCAGCGGCAGACAGGGGGCTGACTACGAGCAGTACTTC. Protein product: CASSGRQGADYEQYF. This rearrangement joins TRBV5-5 to TRBJ2-7; the match to TRBD1 covers 10 bases. Unmatched junction bases numbered 7, after V lost 4 bases and J lost 3 bases. Germline V CDR1 and CDR2: SGHKS, YYEKEE (reference sequence). The CDR3 spans 15 residues. Drawing the rest from reference TRBV5-5 and TRBJ2-7, the complete variable domain is DAGVTQSPTHLIKTRGQQVTLRCSPISGHKSVSWYQQVLGQGPQFIFQYYEKEERGRGNFPDRFSARQFPNYSSELNVNALLLGDSALYLCASSGRQGADYEQYFGPGTRLTVT.

This chain connects TRBV7-9 to TRBJ1-6, with no clear D. The CDR3 is 13 residues long. The V end lost 5 bases, the J end lost 10 bases, and 12 bases lay between the germline ends. Germline assignment: CDR1 SEHNR and CDR2 FQNEAQ (reference sequence). CDR3 region: CASSPGLWSPLHF. The CDR3 DNA reads TGTGCCAGCAGCCCCGGTCTCTGGTCACCCCTCCACTTT.

The J gene is TRBJ2-7, the V gene TRBV19, with TRBD2 identical over 9 bases. The CDR3 covers 14 residues. After removal of 5 bases from V and 2 bases from J, the junction contained 4 bases not matched to a gene. Germline V lookup: CDR1 LNHDA, CDR2 SQIVND (reference sequence). CDR3 in amino acids: CASSLSGGPYEQYF. The CDR3 DNA reads TGTGCCAGTAGTCTCAGCGGGGGGCCCTACGAGCAGTACTTC.

The CDR3 here is CASSAQGASGNIQYF. CDR3 nucleotides: TGTGCCAGCAGCGCGCAGGGGGCAAGTGGGAACATTCAGTACTTC. The chain uses TRBV9 and TRBJ2-4; 8 positions agree with TRBD1. CDR1 SGDLS and CDR2 YYNGEE come from the germline V gene. The CDR3 extends over 15 amino acids. V shed 3 bases, J shed 7 bases, and the junction held 9 bases outside the gene matches.

Here the CDR3 reads CASSPRTGGNEQFF. The CDR3 coding sequence is TGTGCCAGCAGCCCCCGGACAGGGGGCAATGAGCAGTTCTTC. The rearrangement uses TRBV11-3 and TRBJ2-1; 10 positions match TRBD1. The V and J ends lost 5 bases and 6 bases, in that order; junction bases with no gene match: 4. The CDR3 is 14 amino acids. Germline assignment: CDR1 SGHNT and CDR2 YENEEA.

This clone appeared a few times. The chain uses TRBV30 and TRBJ1-1; tentative D call: TRBD1 (5 bases). CDR1 is GTSNPN, CDR2 SVGIG, per germline (reference sequence). The CDR3 runs 11 residues. The DNA of the CDR3 is TGTGCTCAGACAGAGAACACTGAAGCTTTCTTT. Amino acids: CAQTENTEAFF.

The chain combines TRBV5-4 with TRBJ1-2; TRBD1 agrees at 7 bases. The germline V gene encodes CDR1 SGHNT and CDR2 YYREEE (reference sequence). This CDR3 region has 16 residues. Trimming removed 4 bases from V and 4 bases from J; junction bases left unmatched: 13. This CDR3 is CASSHPGQEEVYGYTF. The DNA of the CDR3 is TGTGCCAGCAGCCATCCAGGACAGGAAGAGGTCTATGGCTACACCTTC.

The rearrangement uses TRBV7-8 and TRBJ1-2, with D possibly being TRBD1 (5 bases). The germline V gene has CDR1 SGHVS and CDR2 FQNEAQ. Trimming pared 5 bases from V and 0 bases from J, leaving 10 bases between. The CDR3 covers 14 residues. This chain's CDR3 is CASSAQGTNYGYTF. CDR3 DNA: TGTGCCAGCAGCGCGCAGGGAACTAACTATGGCTACACCTTC. Drawing the rest from reference TRBV7-8 and TRBJ1-2, the complete variable domain is GAGVSQSPRYKVAKRGQDVALRCDPISGHVSLFWYQQALGQGPEFLTYFQNEAQLDKSGLPSDRFFAERPEGSVSTLKIQRTQQEDSAVYLCASSAQGTNYGYTFGSGTRLTVV.

V usage is TRBV11-2 and J usage is TRBJ2-5; maybe TRBD2 (5 bases). In germline, CDR1 is SGHAT, CDR2 FQNNGV. The CDR3 is 13 amino acids. Trimming removed 3 bases from V and 5 bases from J, with 10 bases in between. CDR3 region: CASSFEGWETQYF. Here the CDR3 DNA reads TGTGCCAGCAGCTTCGAGGGTTGGGAGACCCAGTACTTC. Based on the CDR3 plus reference TRBV11-2 and TRBJ2-5, the full variable domain is EAGVAQSPRYKIIEKRQSVAFWCNPISGHATLYWYQQILGQGPKLLIQFQNNGVVDDSQLPKDRFSAERLKGVDSTLKIQPAKLEDSAVYLCASSFEGWETQYFGPGTRLLVL.

The table lists this clone with a count of one. The CDR3 sequence: CASSQKRQTNYGYTF. The CDR3 DNA follows: TGTGCCAGCAGCCAAAAGAGACAAACTAACTATGGCTACACCTTC. The chain links TRBV14 to TRBJ1-2; no reliable D call. CDR1 and CDR2 from the germline V gene are SGHDN and FVKESK. Trimming pared 2 bases from V and 0 bases from J, leaving 10 bases between. This CDR3 spans 15 amino acids.

The rearrangement joins TRBV7-9 to TRBJ1-5; D might be TRBD1 (5 bases). Germline CDR1 reads SEHNR; CDR2 reads FQNEAQ (reference sequence). The CDR3 has 14 amino acids. V lost 3 bases to trimming and J lost 6 bases, with 12 bases between them. The CDR3 nucleotides read TGTGCCAGCAGCTTCGGGGGGACGAGTCAGCCCCAGCATTTT. This codes for CASSFGGTSQPQHF.

With respect to this clone: Other DNA sequences of this sample code for an identical CDR3. This chain joins TRBV5-6 and TRBJ2-5, with 8 bases aligning to TRBD2. V shed 0 bases and J 3 bases; nucleotides not matched to a gene: 4. Per germline, CDR1 SGHDT and CDR2 YYEEEE. The CDR3 consists of 15 residues. CDR3 residues: CASSLGGGRKETQYF. As DNA, the CDR3 is TGTGCCAGCAGCTTGGGCGGGGGGAGAAAAGAGACCCAGTACTTC. Based on the CDR3 plus reference TRBV5-6 and TRBJ2-5, the full variable domain is DAGVTQSPTHLIKTRGQQVTLRCSPKSGHDTVSWYQQALGQGPQFIFQYYEEEERQRGNFPDRFSGHQFPNYSSELNVNALLLGDSALYLCASSLGGGRKETQYFGPGTRLLVL.

The V call is TRBV5-4, the J call TRBJ2-5, with D perhaps TRBD1 (6 bases). Germline CDR1 is SGHNT and CDR2 is YYREEE (reference sequence). CDR3 size: 14 residues. The V end was cut by 4 bases, the J end by 1 base, with 11 bases between. The CDR3 is CASSVSGAQETQYF. In DNA form, the CDR3 reads TGTGCCAGCAGCGTGTCAGGGGCCCAAGAGACCCAGTACTTC. Full variable domain (remainder filled in from reference TRBV5-4 and TRBJ2-5): ETGVTQSPTHLIKTRGQQVTLRCSSQSGHNTVSWYQQALGQGPQFIFQYYREEENGRGNFPPRFSGLQFPNYSSELNVNALELDDSALYLCASSVSGAQETQYFGPGTRLLVL.

The J gene is TRBJ2-1, the V gene TRBV2; 11 bases align to TRBD2. J lost 7 bases, V lost 6 bases, and 11 bases had no gene match. This CDR3 region has 16 residues. The germline CDR1 and CDR2 sequences are SNHLY and FYNNEI. The CDR3 DNA reads TGTGCCAGCAGACTAGCGGGGGACCTTTTAGGGAATGAGCAGTTCTTC. This gives the protein CASRLAGDLLGNEQFF.

V gene TRBV5-5 combines with J gene TRBJ1-2; the match to TRBD1 covers 7 bases. With V trimmed by 0 bases and J by 6 bases, 2 bases remained unmatched. The CDR3 consists of 13 residues. CDR1 is SGHKS, CDR2 YYEKEE, per germline (reference sequence). CDR3 DNA: TGTGCCAGCAGCTTGGTACAGGGGAATGGCTACACCTTC. Amino acids: CASSLVQGNGYTF.

The chain carries TRBV10-3 and TRBJ1-2, with unresolved D. The V gene's germline CDR1 is ENHRY and CDR2 SYGVKD. Trimming shortened V by 10 bases and J by 1 base, and 13 bases separated the two germline ends. This CDR3 has 13 amino acids. In nucleotides, the CDR3 is TGTGCCACCTTGGGAGACATTAACTATGGCTACACCTTC. It encodes CATLGDINYGYTF.

A remark on this clone: This specimen includes other DNA sequences encoding the same CDR3. In nucleotides, the CDR3 is TGTGCCACCTCCGGGACTAGCGCCCTAAAAGGGGATACGCAGTATTTT. Translating gives CATSGTSALKGDTQYF. V gene TRBV11-2 combines with J gene TRBJ2-3, with TRBD2 matching 10 bases. Looked up from germline, CDR1 is SGHAT and CDR2 is FQNNGV. The CDR3 contains 16 residues. The V gene end was trimmed by 10 bases and the J gene end by 6 bases; junction bases not matched to a gene: 16.

The gene calls are TRBV7-9 and TRBJ1-1; D is undetermined. The V gene's germline CDR1 is SEHNR and CDR2 FQNEAQ (reference sequence). CDR3 size: 13 residues. V was shortened by 6 bases and J by 0 bases, with 8 bases between the two germline ends. CDR3 in amino acids: CASRVEMNTEAFF. In DNA, the CDR3 is TGTGCCAGCAGAGTGGAGATGAACACTGAAGCTTTCTTT.

The chain uses TRBV30 and TRBJ2-1, with a tentative D call TRBD2 (6 bases). The V gene's germline CDR1 is GTSNPN and CDR2 SVGIG (reference sequence). CDR3 size: 14 residues. The ends were cut back, 3 bases at V and 7 bases at J, with 16 bases in the middle. The DNA of the CDR3 is TGTGCCTGGAGACGGGACTCGGACCTGAATGAGCAGTTCTTC. This codes for CAWRRDSDLNEQFF.

V is TRBV7-6 and J is TRBJ2-1; TRBD2 is a possible D gene (6 bases). V was shortened by 7 bases and J by 2 bases, with 9 bases between the two germline ends. This CDR3 spans 13 amino acids. CDR1 and CDR2 (germline): SGHVS, FNYEAQ. Here the CDR3 reads CASTSGAYNEQFF. The CDR3 nucleotides are TGTGCCAGCACCTCGGGGGCCTACAATGAGCAGTTCTTC.

Concerning this clone: Distinct nucleotide sequences in the sample also encode this CDR3. The V call is TRBV27, the J call TRBJ1-6; TRBD1 aligns across 7 bases. Germline CDR1 is MNHEY and CDR2 is SMNVEV (reference sequence). J lost 5 bases, V lost 7 bases, and 20 bases had no gene match. The CDR3 loop spans 19 amino acids. CDR3 in DNA: TGTGCCAGCACTAAAACCGGGACAGCTCCTCCTCTTAATAATTCACCCCTCCACTTT. This encodes CASTKTGTAPPLNNSPLHF.

The rearrangement uses TRBV11-2 and TRBJ2-3; TRBD1 matches 8 bases. Trimming at V came to 5 bases and at J to 8 bases, leaving 12 bases not matched to a gene. Germline CDR1 and CDR2: SGHAT and FQNNGV. This CDR3 has 15 residues. CDR3 loop: CASSHRTGSIRTQYF. The DNA of the CDR3 is TGTGCCAGCAGCCACCGGACAGGGAGCATCCGTACGCAGTATTTT.

This clone was found once. This chain joins TRBV6-6 and TRBJ2-3, with 8 nucleotides matching TRBD2. Germline CDR1 reads MNHNY; CDR2 reads SVGAGI (reference sequence). The CDR3 length is 16 residues. Trimming cost V 4 bases and J 1 base; bases outside gene matches: 7. CDR3 sequence reads: CASSSLVGGGTDTQYF. The CDR3 DNA follows: TGTGCCAGCAGTTCCCTCGTCGGGGGGGGCACAGATACGCAGTATTTT.

This clone was seen only once. The V and J genes are TRBV5-5 and TRBJ1-2, with TRBD1 matching over 7 bases. The CDR3 totals 14 residues. V shed 4 bases, J shed 7 bases, and the junction held 10 bases outside the gene matches. The germline gives CDR1 SGHKS, CDR2 YYEKEE (reference sequence). This CDR3 is CASSIHRGAGGYTF. The CDR3 coding sequence is TGTGCCAGCAGCATACACAGGGGCGCAGGTGGCTACACCTTC. Full variable domain (rest looked up from reference TRBV5-5 and TRBJ1-2): DAGVTQSPTHLIKTRGQQVTLRCSPISGHKSVSWYQQVLGQGPQFIFQYYEKEERGRGNFPDRFSARQFPNYSSELNVNALLLGDSALYLCASSIHRGAGGYTFGSGTRLTVV.

The J gene is TRBJ1-1, the V gene TRBV4-3, with TRBD1 matching 7 bases. With 0 bases clipped from V and 5 bases from J, the junction kept 6 bases outside the gene matches. Germline CDR1 LGHNA, CDR2 YSLEER. The CDR3 runs to 15 residues. CDR3 protein: CASSQDRTGRTEAFF. The CDR3 nucleotides are TGCGCCAGCAGCCAAGATCGGACAGGTAGGACTGAAGCTTTCTTT.

The chain combines TRBV7-2 with TRBJ2-7; 8 nucleotides line up with TRBD2. The J call could be wrong; TRBJ2-5 is a better fit for the DNA end. There are 16 residues in the CDR3. The germline V gene has CDR1 SGHTA and CDR2 FQGNSA. The DNA for the CDR3 is TGTGCCAGCAGCTTAGCGCTGGCGGGGGGCCAAGAGACCCAGTACTTC. It specifies CASSLALAGGQETQYF.

This clone is a singleton in its sample. The chain uses TRBV5-1 and TRBJ2-1, with TRBD2 matching over 14 bases. J gave up 8 bases and V 4 bases, and 11 bases lay outside the gene matches. CDR3 size: 17 residues. Germline V gene lookup returns CDR1 SGHRS and CDR2 YFSETQ. The CDR3 spells CASSMSPGTSGGYEQFF. The CDR3 nucleotides read TGCGCCAGCAGCATGAGCCCCGGGACTAGCGGGGGCTATGAGCAGTTCTTC.

The chain carries TRBV30 and TRBJ2-2; 10 positions agree with TRBD1. From germline, CDR1 is GTSNPN and CDR2 SVGIG (reference sequence). CDR3 length: 17 residues. With V trimmed by 0 bases and J by 6 bases, 10 bases remained unmatched. This CDR3 is CAWSVRWDRGPSGELFF. For the CDR3, the DNA is TGTGCCTGGAGTGTACGTTGGGACAGGGGTCCATCCGGGGAGCTGTTTTTT.

The CDR3 protein is CASERVQYTEAFF. The DNA of the CDR3 is TGTGCCAGCGAGAGGGTACAGTACACTGAAGCTTTCTTT. The gene calls are TRBV2 and TRBJ1-1; D is unclear. The CDR3 has 13 amino acids. Deletions cut 8 bases from V and 3 bases from J, with 13 bases between. Germline CDR1 reads SNHLY; CDR2 reads FYNNEI.

J is TRBJ2-7 and V is TRBV5-1; the match to TRBD2 covers 11 bases. Germline CDR1 reads SGHRS; CDR2 reads YFSETQ. There are 16 residues in the CDR3. V dropped 3 bases and J dropped 0; count of bases not matched to a gene: 5. CDR3 nucleotide sequence: TGCGCCAGCAGCTCTCTAGCGGGGGGCCCCTCCTACGAGCAGTACTTC. Protein product: CASSSLAGGPSYEQYF.

CDR3 sequence: CASSEPTSGGVYSYNEQFF. The CDR3 coding sequence is TGTGCCAGCAGTGAACCGACTAGCGGGGGGGTTTACTCCTACAATGAGCAGTTCTTC. J is TRBJ2-1 and V is TRBV2; TRBD2 matches 14 bases. From germline, CDR1 is SNHLY and CDR2 FYNNEI. This CDR3 is built from 19 residues. The ends lost 2 bases at V and 0 bases at J; junction bases unmatched: 6.

This rearrangement joins TRBV11-1 to TRBJ2-7, with no clear D. Germline CDR1 reads SGHAT; CDR2 reads FQDESV (reference sequence). Trimming cost V 2 bases and J 2 bases, with 7 bases left between them. The CDR3 contains 13 residues. CDR3 amino acids: CASSLTNTYEQYF. Written as DNA, the CDR3 is TGTGCCAGCAGCTTAACTAACACCTACGAGCAGTACTTC.